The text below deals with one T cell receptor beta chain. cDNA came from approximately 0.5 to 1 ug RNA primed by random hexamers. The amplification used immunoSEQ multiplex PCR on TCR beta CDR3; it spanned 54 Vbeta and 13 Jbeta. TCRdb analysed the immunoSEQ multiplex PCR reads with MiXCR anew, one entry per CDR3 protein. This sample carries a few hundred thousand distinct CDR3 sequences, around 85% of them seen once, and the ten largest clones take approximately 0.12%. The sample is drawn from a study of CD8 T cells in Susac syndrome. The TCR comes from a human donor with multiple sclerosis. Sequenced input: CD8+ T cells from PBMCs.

CDR3: CASSLPASGRTYNEQFF. DNA of the CDR3: TGTGCCAGCAGCTTACCCGCTAGCGGGAGGACTTACAATGAGCAGTTCTTC. The rearrangement links TRBV7-9 to TRBJ2-1; TRBD2 aligns across 11 bases. The germline CDR1 and CDR2 sequences are SEHNR and FQNEAQ (reference sequence). With 2 bases clipped from V and 4 bases from J, the junction kept 7 bases outside the gene matches. This CDR3 comprises 17 residues.